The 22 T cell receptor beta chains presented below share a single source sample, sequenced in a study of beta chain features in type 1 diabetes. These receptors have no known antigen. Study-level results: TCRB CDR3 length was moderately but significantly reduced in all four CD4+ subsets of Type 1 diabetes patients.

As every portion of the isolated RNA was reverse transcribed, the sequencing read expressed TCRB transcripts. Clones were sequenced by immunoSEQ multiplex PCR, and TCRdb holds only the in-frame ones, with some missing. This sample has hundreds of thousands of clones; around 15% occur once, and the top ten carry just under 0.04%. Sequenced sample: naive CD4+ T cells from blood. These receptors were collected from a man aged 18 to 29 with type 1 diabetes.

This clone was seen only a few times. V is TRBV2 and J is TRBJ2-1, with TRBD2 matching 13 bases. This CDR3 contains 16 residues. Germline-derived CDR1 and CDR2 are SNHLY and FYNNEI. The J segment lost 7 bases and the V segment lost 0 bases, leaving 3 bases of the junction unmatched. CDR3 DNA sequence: TGTGCCAGCAGTGAAGCACTAGCGGGGGGGCAAAATGAGCAGTTCTTC. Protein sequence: CASSEALAGGQNEQFF.

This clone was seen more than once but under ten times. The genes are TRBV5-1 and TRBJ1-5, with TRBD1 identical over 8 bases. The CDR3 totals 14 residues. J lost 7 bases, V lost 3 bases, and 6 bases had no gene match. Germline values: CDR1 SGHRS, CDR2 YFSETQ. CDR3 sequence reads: CASSSGQGGQPQHF. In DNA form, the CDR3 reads TGCGCCAGCAGCTCCGGACAGGGAGGGCAGCCCCAGCATTTT.

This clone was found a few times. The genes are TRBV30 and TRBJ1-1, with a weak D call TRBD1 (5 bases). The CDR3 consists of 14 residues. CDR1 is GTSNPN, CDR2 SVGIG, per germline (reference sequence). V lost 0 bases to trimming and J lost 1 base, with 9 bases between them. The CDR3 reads CAWSVGGENTEAFF. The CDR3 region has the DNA TGTGCCTGGAGTGTTGGAGGGGAGAACACTGAAGCTTTCTTT. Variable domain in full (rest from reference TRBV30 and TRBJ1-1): SQTIHQWPATLVQPVGSPLSLECTVEGTSNPNLYWYRQAAGRGLQLLFYSVGIGQISSEVPQNLSASRPQDRQFILSSKKLLLSDSGFYLCAWSVGGENTEAFFGQGTRLTVV.

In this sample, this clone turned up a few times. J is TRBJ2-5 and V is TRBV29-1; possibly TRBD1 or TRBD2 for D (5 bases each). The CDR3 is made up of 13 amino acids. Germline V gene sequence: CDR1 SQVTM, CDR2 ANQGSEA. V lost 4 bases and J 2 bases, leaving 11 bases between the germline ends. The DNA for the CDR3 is TGCAGCGTTGTGGGACCGAAACAAGAGACCCAGTACTTC. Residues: CSVVGPKQETQYF.

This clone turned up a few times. The DNA for the CDR3 is TGTGCCACCCGGCGGGGGCTTAACTATGGCTACACCTTC. Amino acids: CATRRGLNYGYTF. This chain connects TRBV28 to TRBJ1-2, with D tentatively TRBD1 (6 bases). CDR3 size: 13 residues. CDR1 is MDHEN and CDR2 is SYDVKM in the germline V gene. V was shortened by 10 bases and J by 1 base, with 13 bases between the two germline ends.

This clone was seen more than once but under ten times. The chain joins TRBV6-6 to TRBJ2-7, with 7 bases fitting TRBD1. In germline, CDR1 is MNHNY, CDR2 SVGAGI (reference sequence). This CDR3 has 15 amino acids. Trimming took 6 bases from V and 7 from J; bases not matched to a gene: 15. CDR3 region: CASSPPPDRRREQYF. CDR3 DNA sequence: TGTGCCAGCAGCCCCCCCCCGGACAGGAGGCGGGAGCAGTACTTC.

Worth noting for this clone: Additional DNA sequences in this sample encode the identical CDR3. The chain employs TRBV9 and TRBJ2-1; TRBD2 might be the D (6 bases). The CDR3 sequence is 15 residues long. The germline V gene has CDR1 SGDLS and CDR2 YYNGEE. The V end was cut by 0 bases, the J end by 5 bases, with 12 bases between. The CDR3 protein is CASSVVGRGDNEQFF. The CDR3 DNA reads TGTGCCAGCAGCGTAGTAGGGCGGGGTGACAATGAGCAGTTCTTC.

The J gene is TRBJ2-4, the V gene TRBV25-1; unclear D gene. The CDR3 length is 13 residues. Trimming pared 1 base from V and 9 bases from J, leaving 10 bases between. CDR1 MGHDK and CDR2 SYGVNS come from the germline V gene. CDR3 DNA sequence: TGTGCCAGCAGTGAATTTGGCCTTCCCATTCAGTACTTC. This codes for CASSEFGLPIQYF.

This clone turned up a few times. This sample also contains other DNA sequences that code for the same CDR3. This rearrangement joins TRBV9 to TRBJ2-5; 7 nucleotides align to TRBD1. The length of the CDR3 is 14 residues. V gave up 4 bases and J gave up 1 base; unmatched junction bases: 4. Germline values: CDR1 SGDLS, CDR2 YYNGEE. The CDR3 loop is CASSPGQFQETQYF. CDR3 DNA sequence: TGTGCCAGCAGCCCGGGACAGTTCCAAGAGACCCAGTACTTC.

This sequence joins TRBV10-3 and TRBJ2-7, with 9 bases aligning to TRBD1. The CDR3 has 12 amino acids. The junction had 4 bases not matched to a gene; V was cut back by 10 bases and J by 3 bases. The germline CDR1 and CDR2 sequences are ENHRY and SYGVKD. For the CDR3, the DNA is TGTGCCACCCGGACAGGGGACTACGAGCAGTACTTC. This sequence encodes CATRTGDYEQYF.

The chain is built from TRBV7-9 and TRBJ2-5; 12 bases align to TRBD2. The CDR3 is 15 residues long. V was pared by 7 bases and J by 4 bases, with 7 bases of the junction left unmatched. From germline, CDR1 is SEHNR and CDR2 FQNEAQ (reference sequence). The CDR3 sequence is CASNRLAGVPETQYF. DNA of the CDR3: TGTGCCAGCAACCGACTAGCGGGAGTCCCAGAGACCCAGTACTTC. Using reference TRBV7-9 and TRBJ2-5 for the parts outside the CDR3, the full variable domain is DTGVSQNPRHKITKRGQNVTFRCDPISEHNRLYWYRQTLGQGPEFLTYFQNEAQLEKSRLLSDRFSAERPKGSFSTLEIQRTEQGDSAMYLCASNRLAGVPETQYFGPGTRLLVL.

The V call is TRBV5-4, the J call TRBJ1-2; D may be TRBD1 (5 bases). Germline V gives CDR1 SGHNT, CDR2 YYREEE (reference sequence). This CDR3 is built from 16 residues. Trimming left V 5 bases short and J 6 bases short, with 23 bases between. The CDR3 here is CASRAYRQFSSDGYTF. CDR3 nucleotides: TGTGCCAGCAGGGCATACCGACAGTTTAGCAGCGATGGCTACACCTTC.

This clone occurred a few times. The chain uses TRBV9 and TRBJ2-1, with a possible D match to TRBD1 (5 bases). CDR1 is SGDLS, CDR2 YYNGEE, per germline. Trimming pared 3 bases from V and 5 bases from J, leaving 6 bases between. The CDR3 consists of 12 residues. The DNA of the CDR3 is TGTGCCAGCAGCGGGGGCCACAATGAGCAGTTCTTC. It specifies CASSGGHNEQFF. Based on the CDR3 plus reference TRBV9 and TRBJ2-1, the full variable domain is DSGVTQTPKHLITATGQRVTLRCSPRSGDLSVYWYQQSLDQGLQFLIQYYNGEERAKGNILERFSAQQFPDLHSELNLSSLELGDSALYFCASSGGHNEQFFGPGTRLTVL.

For the CDR3, the DNA is TGTGCCTGGAGGTTTTCGGGGAACACTGAAGCTTTCTTT. It translates to CAWRFSGNTEAFF. This chain uses TRBV30 with TRBJ1-1; no reliable D call. This CDR3 has 13 residues. Trimming took off 3 bases at V and 1 base at J, with 9 bases between the two ends. CDR1 is GTSNPN and CDR2 is SVGIG in the germline V gene (reference sequence).

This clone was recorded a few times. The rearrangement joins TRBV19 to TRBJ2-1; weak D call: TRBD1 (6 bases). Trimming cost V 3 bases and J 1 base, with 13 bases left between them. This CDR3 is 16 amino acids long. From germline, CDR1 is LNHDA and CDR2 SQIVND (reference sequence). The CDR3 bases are TGTGCCAGTAGTATTCTGGACAGTTATTCCTACAATGAGCAGTTCTTC. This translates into CASSILDSYSYNEQFF.

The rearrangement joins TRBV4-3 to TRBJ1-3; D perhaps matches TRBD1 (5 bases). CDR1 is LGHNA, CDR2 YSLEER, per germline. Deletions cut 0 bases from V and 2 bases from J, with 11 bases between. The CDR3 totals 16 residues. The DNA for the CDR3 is TGCGCCAGCAGCCAAGATCCTTGGACACCTGGAAACACCATATATTTT. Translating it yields CASSQDPWTPGNTIYF.

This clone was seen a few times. CDR3 nucleotides: TGCGCCAGCAGCCCCCCGGGACAGGGAAATCAGCCCCAGCATTTT. Translating gives CASSPPGQGNQPQHF. The chain couples TRBV4-1 to TRBJ1-5; TRBD1 agrees at 9 bases. The trim removed 4 bases at V and 4 bases at J, leaving 5 bases unmatched. Germline assignment: CDR1 MGHRA and CDR2 YSYEKL. The CDR3 loop spans 15 amino acids.

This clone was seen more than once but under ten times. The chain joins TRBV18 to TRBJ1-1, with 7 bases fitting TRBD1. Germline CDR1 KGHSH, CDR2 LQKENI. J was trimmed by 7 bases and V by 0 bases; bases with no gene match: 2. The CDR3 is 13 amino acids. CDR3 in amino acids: CASSPPAGGEAFF. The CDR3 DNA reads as TGTGCCAGCTCACCACCGGCAGGGGGTGAAGCTTTCTTT.

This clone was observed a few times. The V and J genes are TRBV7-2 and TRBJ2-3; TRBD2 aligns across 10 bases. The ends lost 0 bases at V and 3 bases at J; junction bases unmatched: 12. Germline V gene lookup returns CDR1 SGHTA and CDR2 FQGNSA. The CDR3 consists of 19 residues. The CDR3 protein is CASSLAASGRALSTDTQYF. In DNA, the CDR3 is TGTGCCAGCAGCTTAGCGGCCAGCGGGAGGGCCCTCAGTACAGATACGCAGTATTTT.

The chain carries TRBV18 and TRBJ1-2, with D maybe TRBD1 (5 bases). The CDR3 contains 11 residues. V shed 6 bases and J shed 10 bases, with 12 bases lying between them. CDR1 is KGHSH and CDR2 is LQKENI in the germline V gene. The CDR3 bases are TGTGCCAGCTCGTTGGGGACCGACTACACCTTC. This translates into CASSLGTDYTF.

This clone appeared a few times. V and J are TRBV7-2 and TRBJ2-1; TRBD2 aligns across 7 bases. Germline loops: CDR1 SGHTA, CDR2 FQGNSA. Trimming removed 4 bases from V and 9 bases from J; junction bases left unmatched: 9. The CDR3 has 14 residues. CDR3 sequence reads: CASSWGSRLAEQFF. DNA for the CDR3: TGTGCCAGCAGCTGGGGATCGAGACTAGCTGAGCAGTTCTTC.

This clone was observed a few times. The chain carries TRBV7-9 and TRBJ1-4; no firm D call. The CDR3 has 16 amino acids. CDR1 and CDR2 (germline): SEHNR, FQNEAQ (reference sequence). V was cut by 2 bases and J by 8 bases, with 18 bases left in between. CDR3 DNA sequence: TGTGCCAGCAGCTTATTAGAGGGCCCCTTAGACGAAAAACTGTTTTTT. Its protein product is CASSLLEGPLDEKLFF.